A selection of T cell receptor beta chains follows, all from one sample in a study of blood T cell repertoires in COVID-19. Clones were read by immunoSEQ multiplex PCR, and TCRdb kept only the in-frame ones, dropping some. This sample has fewer than 50,000 clones, with less than 85% found just once. The specimen sequenced was peripheral blood. These receptors came from a human donor in a cohort sampled during active COVID-19. Both conserved end residues are part of each CDR3. The D gene is left open where the match is weak. Expanded clones get a size class; other rows say once, few or many, or leave the size out.

j_call	v_call	d_call	clone_size	cdr3_aa	cdr3_nt
TRBJ2-7	TRBV6-1	NA	NA	CASSEQGRWVSYEQYF	TGTGCCAGCAGTGAACAGGGCCGCTGGGTTTCCTACGAGCAGTACTTC
TRBJ1-5	TRBV6-5	NA	NA	CASSYSLAPNQPQHF	TGTGCCAGCAGTTACTCTCTGGCACCCAATCAGCCCCAGCATTTT
TRBJ2-5	TRBV7-2	TRBD1	NA	CASSSFFTGGKETQYF	TGTGCCAGCAGCTCCTTTTTCACAGGGGGGAAAGAGACCCAGTACTTC
TRBJ2-7	TRBV5-5	NA	NA	CASSLGAGEYEQYF	TGTGCCAGCAGCTTGGGGGCAGGCGAGTACGAGCAGTACTTC
TRBJ2-5	TRBV5-4	NA	NA	CASSLFRGGETQYF	TGTGCCAGCAGCTTGTTTAGGGGAGGCGAGACCCAGTACTTC
TRBJ1-2	TRBV4-1	TRBD1	NA	CASSQVNRGGSGYTF	TGCGCCAGCAGCCAAGTTAACAGGGGAGGAAGTGGCTACACCTTC
TRBJ2-3	TRBV6-2/TRBV6-3	TRBD2	once	CASSSRLAALSGQYF	TGTGCCAGCAGTTCCCGGCTAGCGGCACTCTCGGGGCAGTATTTT
TRBJ2-3	TRBV2	TRBD2	NA	CASRALASGDTDTQYF	TGTGCCAGCAGGGCCCTTGCTAGCGGGGACACAGATACGCAGTATTTT
TRBJ1-2	TRBV24-1	NA	NA	CATSDLFGDYGYTF	TGTGCCACCAGTGATCTATTCGGGGACTATGGCTACACCTTC
TRBJ1-2	TRBV28	TRBD1	NA	CASSFPPGTGDSYGYTF	TGTGCCAGCAGTTTCCCACCCGGGACAGGAGATAGCTATGGCTACACCTTC
TRBJ1-3	TRBV15	NA	NA	CATTQSTRYRNTIYF	TGTGCCACCACCCAGTCGACGCGATACAGGAACACCATATATTTT
TRBJ1-1	TRBV29-1	NA	NA	CSVERYAEAFF	TGCAGCGTTGAGCGGTACGCTGAAGCTTTCTTT
TRBJ1-1	TRBV7-9	NA	NA	CASSTTLRRGARNEAFF	TGTGCCAGCAGCACAACTCTACGACGGGGGGCGAGGAATGAAGCTTTCTTT
TRBJ2-7	TRBV28	NA	NA	CASSLSFYEQYF	TGTGCCAGCAGTTTAAGCTTCTACGAGCAGTACTTC
TRBJ1-2	TRBV9	TRBD1	NA	CASSRGTGDTLYGYTF	TGTGCCAGCAGCCGTGGGACAGGGGATACCCTCTATGGCTACACCTTC
TRBJ2-3	TRBV19	NA	NA	CASSTSRTDTQYF	TGTGCCAGTAGTACTAGCAGGACAGATACGCAGTATTTT
TRBJ2-5	TRBV4-1	TRBD2	NA	CASSQEVRLAGRETQYF	TGCGCCAGCAGCCAAGAGGTGAGACTAGCCGGTAGAGAGACCCAGTACTTC
TRBJ1-1	TRBV4-1	NA	NA	CASSQVTGGGTEAFF	TGCGCCAGCAGCCAAGTGACGGGGGGGGGCACTGAAGCTTTCTTT
TRBJ2-1	TRBV5-4	TRBD1	NA	CASSFPGPQGDNEQFF	TGTGCCAGCAGCTTCCCCGGGCCTCAGGGGGACAATGAGCAGTTCTTC
TRBJ1-2	TRBV6-4	NA	NA	CASSPDRLSNYGYTF	TGTGCCAGCAGTCCTGACAGGCTTTCTAACTATGGCTACACCTTC
TRBJ2-7	TRBV11-2	NA	NA	CASSPSGTREYEQYF	TGTGCCAGCAGCCCGTCGGGGACTCGAGAGTACGAGCAGTACTTC
TRBJ1-1	TRBV7-2	NA	NA	CASSRWDSNTEAFF	TGTGCCAGCAGCCGCTGGGACTCGAACACTGAAGCTTTCTTT
TRBJ2-1	TRBV6-4	TRBD2	few	CASSGLAGGRNEQFF	TGTGCCAGCAGTGGGCTAGCGGGGGGTCGCAATGAGCAGTTCTTC
TRBJ2-3	TRBV9	TRBD1	NA	CASSATGERDTQYF	TGTGCCAGCAGCGCGACAGGGGAAAGAGATACGCAGTATTTT
TRBJ2-5	TRBV29-1	TRBD2	NA	CSVELAGGQETQYF	TGCAGCGTTGAGTTAGCGGGGGGTCAAGAGACCCAGTACTTC
TRBJ2-5	TRBV6-5	NA	once	CASSYRRTQKTQYF	TGTGCCAGCAGTTACCGCCGGACTCAGAAGACCCAGTACTTC
TRBJ1-2	TRBV6-5	NA	NA	CASRDGGYYGYTF	TGTGCCAGCAGAGACGGGGGGTATTATGGCTACACCTTC
TRBJ2-3	TRBV12-3/TRBV12-4	TRBD2	NA	CASRGGGQDTQYF	TGTGCCAGCAGGGGCGGGGGGCAAGATACGCAGTATTTT
TRBJ1-5	TRBV10-3	NA	NA	CAISEGRTEYAQHF	TGTGCCATCAGTGAGGGGCGGACTGAATATGCCCAGCATTTT
TRBJ2-5	TRBV5-1	NA	NA	CASSLTGYQETQYF	TGCGCCAGCAGCTTGACGGGGTACCAAGAGACCCAGTACTTC
TRBJ2-2	TRBV30	NA	NA	CAWSVRGVFGELFF	TGTGCCTGGAGTGTACGCGGGGTGTTCGGGGAGCTGTTTTTT
TRBJ1-1	TRBV5-1	TRBD1	NA	CASSSRRTGGSSMNTEAFF	TGCGCCAGCAGCTCCCGAAGAACAGGGGGCTCTTCTATGAACACTGAAGCTTTCTTT
TRBJ1-5	TRBV5-5	NA	few	CASSLVGTLGEQPQHF	TGTGCCAGCAGCTTGGTTGGGACTTTAGGGGAACAGCCCCAGCATTTT
TRBJ1-3	TRBV7-2	TRBD1	NA	CASSSWTGAGNTIYF	TGTGCCAGCAGCTCGTGGACAGGGGCTGGAAACACCATATATTTT
TRBJ1-4	TRBV6-5	TRBD1	NA	CASSRTGGEKLFF	TGTGCCAGCAGCCGGACAGGGGGCGAAAAACTGTTTTTT
TRBJ1-2	TRBV5-6	NA	NA	CASSLIRSGVAITNYGYTF	TGTGCCAGCAGCTTGATTAGATCGGGGGTCGCCATCACAAATTATGGCTACACCTTC
TRBJ1-3	TRBV6-5	NA	NA	CASSFRSRGTIYF	TGTGCCAGCAGTTTCCGGTCGCGGGGCACCATATATTTT
TRBJ2-2	TRBV6-5	TRBD1	medium-sized	CASRVRTGETGELFF	TGTGCCAGCAGAGTCCGGACAGGGGAGACCGGGGAGCTGTTTTTT
TRBJ2-5	TRBV19	NA	NA	CASSDRPKETQYF	TGTGCCAGTAGTGACAGGCCAAAGGAGACCCAGTACTTC
TRBJ1-1	TRBV7-3	NA	NA	CASSFEGNTEAFF	TGTGCCAGCAGCTTTGAGGGGAACACTGAAGCTTTCTTT
TRBJ2-5	TRBV9	TRBD1	NA	CASSSRTGPEETQYF	TGTGCCAGCAGCTCCAGGACAGGTCCCGAGGAGACCCAGTACTTC
TRBJ1-2	TRBV6-1	TRBD1	NA	CASSDRTGYGYTF	TGTGCCAGCAGTGATCGGACAGGTTATGGCTACACCTTC
TRBJ1-2	TRBV29-1	TRBD1	NA	CSVDGQGVYGYTF	TGCAGCGTTGATGGACAGGGGGTCTATGGCTACACCTTC
TRBJ2-7	TRBV4-1	NA	NA	CASSQAGAAYEQYF	TGCGCCAGCAGCCAAGCTGGGGCAGCCTACGAGCAGTACTTC
TRBJ2-7	TRBV9	TRBD1	few	CASTEQGRGEQYF	TGTGCCAGCACCGAACAGGGGCGAGGGGAGCAGTACTTC
TRBJ2-1	TRBV4-3	TRBD2	NA	CASSLARGGIYNEQFF	TGCGCCAGCAGCCTGGCCCGGGGGGGCATCTACAATGAGCAGTTCTTC